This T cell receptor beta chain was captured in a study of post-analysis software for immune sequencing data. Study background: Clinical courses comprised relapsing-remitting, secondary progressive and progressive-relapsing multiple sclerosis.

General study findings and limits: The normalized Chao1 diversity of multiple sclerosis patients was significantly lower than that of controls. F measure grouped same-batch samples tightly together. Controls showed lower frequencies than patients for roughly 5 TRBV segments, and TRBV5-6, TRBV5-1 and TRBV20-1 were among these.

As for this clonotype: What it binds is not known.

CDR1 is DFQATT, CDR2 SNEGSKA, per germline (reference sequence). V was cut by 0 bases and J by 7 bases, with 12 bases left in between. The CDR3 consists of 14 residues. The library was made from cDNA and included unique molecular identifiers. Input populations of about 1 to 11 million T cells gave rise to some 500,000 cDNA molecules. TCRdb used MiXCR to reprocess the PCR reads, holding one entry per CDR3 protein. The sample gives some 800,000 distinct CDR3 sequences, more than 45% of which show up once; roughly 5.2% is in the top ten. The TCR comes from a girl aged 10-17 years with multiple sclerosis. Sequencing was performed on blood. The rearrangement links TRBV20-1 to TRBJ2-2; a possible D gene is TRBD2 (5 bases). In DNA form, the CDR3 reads TGCAGTGCTAGAGAGGGCCACCGGGACGGGGAGCTGTTTTTT. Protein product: CSAREGHRDGELFF.